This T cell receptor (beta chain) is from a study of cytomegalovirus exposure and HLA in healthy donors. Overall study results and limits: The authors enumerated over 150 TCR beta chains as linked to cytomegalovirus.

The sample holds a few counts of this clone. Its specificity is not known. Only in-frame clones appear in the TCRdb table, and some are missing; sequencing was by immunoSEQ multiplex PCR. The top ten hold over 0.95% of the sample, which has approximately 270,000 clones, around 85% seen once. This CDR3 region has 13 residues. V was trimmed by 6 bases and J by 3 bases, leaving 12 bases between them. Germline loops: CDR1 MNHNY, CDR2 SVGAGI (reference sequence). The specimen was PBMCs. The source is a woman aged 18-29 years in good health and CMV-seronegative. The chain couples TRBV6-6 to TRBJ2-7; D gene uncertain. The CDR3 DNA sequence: TGTGCCAGCAGATCAGGTACAATCTACGAGCAGTACTTC. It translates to CASRSGTIYEQYF.